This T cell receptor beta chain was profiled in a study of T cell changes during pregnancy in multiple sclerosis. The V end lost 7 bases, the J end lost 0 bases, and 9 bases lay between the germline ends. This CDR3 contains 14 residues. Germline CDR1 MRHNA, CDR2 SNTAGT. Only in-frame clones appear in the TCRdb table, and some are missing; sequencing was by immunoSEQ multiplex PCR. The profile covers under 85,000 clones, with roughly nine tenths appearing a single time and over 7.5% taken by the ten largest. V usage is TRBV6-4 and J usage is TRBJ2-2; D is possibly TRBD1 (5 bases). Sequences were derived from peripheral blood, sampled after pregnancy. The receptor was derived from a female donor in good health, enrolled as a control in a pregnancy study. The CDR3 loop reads CASMKGPNTGELFF. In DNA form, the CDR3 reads TGTGCCAGCATGAAGGGGCCGAACACCGGGGAGCTGTTTTTT.